Here is one T cell receptor beta chain with its context. Its target is not known. V was cut by 6 bases and J by 6 bases, with 21 bases left in between. The CDR3 is 15 amino acids. Germline V CDR1 and CDR2: SGHTS, YDEGEE. This specimen comes from a study of blood T cells in healthy people across ages. Peripheral blood was drawn, roughly 10 milliliters per donor. Whenever a sample was processed, at least 6 million PBMCs were isolated. A second PCR of about 7 to 12 cycles used a sample-barcoded 5' primer and a J-beta primer mix. TCRdb used MiXCR to reprocess the 5' RACE reads, holding one entry per CDR3 protein. This table has roughly 1.9 million distinct CDR3 sequences, roughly two fifths appearing once. General study points: Per million T cells, the diversity of TCR beta decreased roughly linearly as age advanced. Naive T cell percentage strongly correlated with TCR beta diversity.

Material: blood. This rearrangement joins TRBV5-8 to TRBJ1-2, with no clear D. The sequence derives from a human donor in good health. DNA of the CDR3: TGTGCCAGCAAAAAATGGACGTGGGGTACTAATGGCTACACCTTC. It is translated as CASKKWTWGTNGYTF.